This T cell receptor (beta chain) was recorded in a study of response to subunit inactivated influenza vaccine. Study-level findings and limits: A suggestion made by the authors is that each seasonal influenza vaccination recruits few new T cells.

As to this clonotype: Its antigen is not identified.

Using its own MiXCR run on the RT-PCR reads, TCRdb lists one record per CDR3 protein. The sample lists a few hundred thousand distinct CDR3 sequences, 14% occurring once. The CDR3 is made up of 13 amino acids. The germline CDR1 and CDR2 sequences are MNHNY and SVGAGI (reference sequence). V gave up 8 bases and J gave up 6 bases; unmatched junction bases: 6. Sequenced material: PBMCs from blood, taken approximately 12 days after vaccination. The chain carries TRBV6-6 and TRBJ1-5; 8 bases map to TRBD1. This TCR was recovered from a man aged 45-65 years who received an inactivated influenza vaccine. CDR3 nucleotides: TGTGCCAGCGACAGGGGCGAGGGTCAGCCCCAGCATTTT. It yields the protein CASDRGEGQPQHF.